This T cell receptor beta chain derives from a study of blood T cell repertoires in COVID-19. Study-level information: PBMCs, B-cell-depleted T cells, or T cells were the source of the cDNA or gDNA that made up the material.

Per the authors' pipeline: Nucleated cell counts were estimated from reference gene primer amplification. Clones were read by immunoSEQ multiplex PCR, and TCRdb kept only the in-frame ones, dropping some. The V and J calls and clone size are taken from that table; D and trimming were inferred from the DNA. The sample lists approximately 77,000 clones, approximately 90% occurring once. Per germline, CDR1 SGHTA and CDR2 FQGNSA. CDR3 size: 15 residues. The V segment lost 1 base and the J segment 2 bases; nucleotides outside the gene matches: 3. Source material: peripheral blood. The receptor was derived from a man aged 45-65 years with active COVID-19. The chain employs TRBV7-2 and TRBJ2-3; 7 bases are shared with TRBD2. The CDR3 reads CASSLGGSYTDTQYF. As DNA, the CDR3 is TGTGCCAGCAGCTTAGGCGGGAGTTACACAGATACGCAGTATTTT. The whole variable domain, remainder taken from reference TRBV7-2 and TRBJ2-3, is GAGVSQSPSNKVTEKGKDVELRCDPISGHTALYWYRQSLGQGLEFLIYFQGNSAPDKSGLPSDRFSAERTGGSVSTLTIQRTQQEDSAVYLCASSLGGSYTDTQYFGPGTRLTVL.